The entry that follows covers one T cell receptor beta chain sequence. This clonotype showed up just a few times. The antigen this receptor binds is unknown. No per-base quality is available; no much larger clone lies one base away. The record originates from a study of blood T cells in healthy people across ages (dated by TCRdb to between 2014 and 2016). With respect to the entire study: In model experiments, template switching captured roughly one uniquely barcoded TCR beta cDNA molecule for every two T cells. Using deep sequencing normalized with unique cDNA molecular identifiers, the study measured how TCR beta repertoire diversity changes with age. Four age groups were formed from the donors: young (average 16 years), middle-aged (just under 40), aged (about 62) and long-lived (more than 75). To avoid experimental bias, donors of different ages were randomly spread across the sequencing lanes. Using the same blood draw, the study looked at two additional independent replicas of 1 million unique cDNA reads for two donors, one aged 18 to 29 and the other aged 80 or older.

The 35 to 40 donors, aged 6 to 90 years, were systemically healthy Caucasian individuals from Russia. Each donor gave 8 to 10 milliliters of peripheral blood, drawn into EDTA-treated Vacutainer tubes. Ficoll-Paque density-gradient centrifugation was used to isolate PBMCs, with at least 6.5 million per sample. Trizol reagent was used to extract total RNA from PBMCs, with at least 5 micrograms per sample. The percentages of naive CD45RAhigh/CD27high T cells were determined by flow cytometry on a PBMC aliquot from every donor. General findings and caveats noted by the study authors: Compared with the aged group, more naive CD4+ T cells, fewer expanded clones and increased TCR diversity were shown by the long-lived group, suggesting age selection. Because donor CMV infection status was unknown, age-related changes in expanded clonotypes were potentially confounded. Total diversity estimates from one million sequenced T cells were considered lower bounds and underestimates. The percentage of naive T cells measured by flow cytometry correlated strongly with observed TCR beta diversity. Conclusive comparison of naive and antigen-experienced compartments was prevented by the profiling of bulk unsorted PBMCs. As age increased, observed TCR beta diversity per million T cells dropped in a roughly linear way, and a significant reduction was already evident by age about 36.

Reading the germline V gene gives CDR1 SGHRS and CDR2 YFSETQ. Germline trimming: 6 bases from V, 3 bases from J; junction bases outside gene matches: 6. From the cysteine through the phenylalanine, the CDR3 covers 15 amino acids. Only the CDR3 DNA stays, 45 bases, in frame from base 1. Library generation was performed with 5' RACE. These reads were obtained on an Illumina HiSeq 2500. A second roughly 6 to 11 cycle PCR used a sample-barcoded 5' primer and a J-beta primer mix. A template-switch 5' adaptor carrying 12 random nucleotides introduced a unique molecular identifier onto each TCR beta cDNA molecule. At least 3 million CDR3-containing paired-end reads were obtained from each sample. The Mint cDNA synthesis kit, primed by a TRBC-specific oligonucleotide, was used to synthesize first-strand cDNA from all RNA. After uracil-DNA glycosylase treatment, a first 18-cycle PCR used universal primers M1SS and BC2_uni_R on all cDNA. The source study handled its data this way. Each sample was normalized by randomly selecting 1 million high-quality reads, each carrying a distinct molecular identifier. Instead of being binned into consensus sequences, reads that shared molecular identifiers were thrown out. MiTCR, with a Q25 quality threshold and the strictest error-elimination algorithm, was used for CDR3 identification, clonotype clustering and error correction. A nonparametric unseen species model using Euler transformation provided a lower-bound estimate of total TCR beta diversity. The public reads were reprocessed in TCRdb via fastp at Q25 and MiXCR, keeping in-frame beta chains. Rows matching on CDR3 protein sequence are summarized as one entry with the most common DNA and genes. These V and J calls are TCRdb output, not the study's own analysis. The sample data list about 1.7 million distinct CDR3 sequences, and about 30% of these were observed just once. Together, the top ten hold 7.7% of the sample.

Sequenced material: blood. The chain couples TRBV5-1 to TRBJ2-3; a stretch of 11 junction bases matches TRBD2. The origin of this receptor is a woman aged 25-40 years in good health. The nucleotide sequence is TGCGCCAGCACTCAAACTAGCGGGAGTACAGATACGCAGTATTTT. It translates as CASTQTSGSTDTQYF.